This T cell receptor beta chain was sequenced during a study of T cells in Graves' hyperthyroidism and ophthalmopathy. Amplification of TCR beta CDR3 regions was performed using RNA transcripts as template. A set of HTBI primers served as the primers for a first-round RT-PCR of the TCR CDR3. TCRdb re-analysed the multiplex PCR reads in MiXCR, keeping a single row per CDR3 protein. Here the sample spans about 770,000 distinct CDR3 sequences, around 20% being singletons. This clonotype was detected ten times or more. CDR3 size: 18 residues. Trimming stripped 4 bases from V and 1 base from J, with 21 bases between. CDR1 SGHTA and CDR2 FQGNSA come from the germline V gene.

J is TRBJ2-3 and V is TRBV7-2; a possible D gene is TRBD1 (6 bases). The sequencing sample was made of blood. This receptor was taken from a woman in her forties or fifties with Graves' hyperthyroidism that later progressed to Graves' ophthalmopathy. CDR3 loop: CASSSLIRGRTGTDTQYF. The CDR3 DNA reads TGTGCCAGCAGCTCCCTTATTAGGGGTAGGACAGGCACAGATACGCAGTATTTT.